This entry lists 32 T cell receptor beta chains sequenced from one sample in a study of beta chain features in type 1 diabetes. Sequenced material consisted of expressed TCRB transcripts (all of the isolated RNA was reverse transcribed). The protocol was immunoSEQ multiplex PCR, while the TCRdb copy is restricted to in-frame clones and leaves out a portion. This sample has 130,000 or so clones; approximately 9.8% occur once, and the top ten carry approximately 0.65%. Sequenced sample: central memory CD4+ T cells from blood. The receptors stem from a woman aged 40 to 50 in good health.

The sample holds a few counts of this clone. The gene calls are TRBV27 and TRBJ1-5, with D uncertain. Trimming pared 4 bases from V and 0 bases from J, leaving 10 bases between. The CDR3 length is 15 residues. Germline assignment: CDR1 MNHEY and CDR2 SMNVEV (reference sequence). CDR3 DNA sequence: TGTGCCAGCAGTTCTGTGACTAATAGCAATCAGCCCCAGCATTTT. Encoded protein: CASSSVTNSNQPQHF.

This clone was seen a handful of times. The J gene is TRBJ2-3, the V gene TRBV6-1, with 9 bases lining up with TRBD2. CDR3 length equals 17 residues. Per the germline V gene, CDR1 is MNHNS and CDR2 is SASEGT. V lost 0 bases to trimming and J lost 5 bases; unmatched junction nucleotides: 9. CDR3 bases: TGTGCCAGCAGTGAAGCGGGTAGCGGGGGACCCTTAGATACGCAGTATTTT. This codes for CASSEAGSGGPLDTQYF.

This clone was found a few times. The V call is TRBV23-1, the J call TRBJ1-5; TRBD1 matches 8 bases. TRBV23-1 counts as an open reading frame of uncertain function. Trimming at V came to 0 bases and at J to 6 bases, leaving 7 bases not matched to a gene. This CDR3 comprises 16 residues. CDR3 loop: CASSQSDRGFVQPQHF. DNA for the CDR3: TGCGCCAGCAGTCAATCTGACAGGGGATTTGTTCAGCCCCAGCATTTT.

The chain recombines TRBV12-5 with TRBJ2-7; 9 bases align to TRBD1. This CDR3 is 14 amino acids long. Germline V gene data show CDR1 as LGHNT and CDR2 as FRNRAP. J was trimmed by 3 bases and V by 2 bases; bases with no gene match: 2. CDR3 nucleotide sequence: TGTGCTAGTGGTTTGAGGGGACAGGGCTACGAGCAGTACTTC. This sequence encodes CASGLRGQGYEQYF.

The V gene is TRBV6-1, the J gene TRBJ2-5, with 10 bases lining up with TRBD2. V was pared by 2 bases and J by 13 bases, with 13 bases of the junction left unmatched. Germline V CDR1 and CDR2: MNHNS, SASEGT. This CDR3 comprises 15 residues. The CDR3 DNA is TGTGCCAGCAGTGAATCCCGGGCTAGCGGGAGCCCCGGGTACTTC. This gives the protein CASSESRASGSPGYF.

This chain links TRBV7-9 with TRBJ1-1; 7 nucleotides agree with TRBD1. The length of the CDR3 is 15 residues. Germline lookup yields CDR1 SEHNR and CDR2 FQNEAQ (reference sequence). Trimming took 1 base from V and 9 from J; bases not matched to a gene: 11. The CDR3 DNA reads TGTGCCAGCAGCTTAGGGGACAGTTCGCAGGGGAAAGCTTTCTTT. It yields the protein CASSLGDSSQGKAFF.

The CDR3 bases are TGTGCCAGCAGTGAGCCGACAGTCGAGACGCAGTATTTT. Its protein product is CASSEPTVETQYF. This chain uses TRBV2 with TRBJ2-3, with D perhaps TRBD1 (5 bases). The germline V gene encodes CDR1 SNHLY and CDR2 FYNNEI. The V end was cut by 3 bases, the J end by 9 bases, with 13 bases between. The CDR3 sequence is 13 residues long.

This clone has more than one count but fewer than ten. This rearrangement joins TRBV29-1 to TRBJ2-6, with 8 bases identical to TRBD1. The length of the CDR3 is 17 residues. Germline lookup yields CDR1 SQVTM and CDR2 ANQGSEA. V lost 1 base, J lost 0 bases, and 5 bases stayed unmatched. CDR3 in DNA: TGCAGCGTTGAAGGGGGCACAGGGGGCTCTGGGGCCAACGTCCTGACTTTC. Translation gives CSVEGGTGGSGANVLTF.

Only a few counts were recorded for this clone. This sequence joins TRBV11-2 and TRBJ2-3, with 9 bases that match TRBD2. Losses at the gene ends were 3 bases for V and 5 bases for J; bases not matched to a gene: 9. This CDR3 is 16 amino acids long. CDR1 is SGHAT and CDR2 is FQNNGV in the germline V gene. The CDR3 sequence is CASSFGRGGLGDTQYF. CDR3 bases: TGTGCCAGCAGCTTTGGGCGGGGGGGCCTAGGAGATACGCAGTATTTT.

V and J are TRBV7-9 and TRBJ1-4, with 7 positions matching TRBD1. The CDR3 has 14 residues. With 7 bases clipped from V and 7 bases from J, the junction kept 9 bases outside the gene matches. CDR1 and CDR2 from the germline V gene are SEHNR and FQNEAQ (reference sequence). This chain's CDR3 is CASKTQGFGEKLFF. In DNA form, the CDR3 reads TGTGCCAGCAAGACACAGGGGTTTGGTGAAAAACTGTTTTTT.

The V gene is TRBV6-5, the J gene TRBJ2-3; D not certain. Germline V gene lookup returns CDR1 MNHEY and CDR2 SVGAGI. The CDR3 consists of 15 residues. V shed 0 bases and J shed 4 bases, with 11 bases lying between them. CDR3 loop: CASSYSGMESDTQYF. CDR3 DNA sequence: TGTGCCAGCAGTTACTCGGGTATGGAGTCAGATACGCAGTATTTT.

This clone came up a few times. The chain is built from TRBV5-1 and TRBJ2-1; 8 nucleotides match TRBD2. Trimming cost V 0 bases and J 7 bases; bases outside gene matches: 6. CDR3 length equals 15 residues. The V gene's germline CDR1 is SGHRS and CDR2 YFSETQ. CDR3 protein: CASSLGRGGQNEQFF. The CDR3 coding sequence is TGCGCCAGCAGCTTGGGACGGGGGGGCCAGAATGAGCAGTTCTTC.

This clone was seen only a few times. This chain's CDR3 is CASSLSGGRGYTF. CDR3 DNA: TGTGCCAGCAGTTTATCGGGGGGTCGGGGCTACACCTTC. The chain carries TRBV28 and TRBJ1-2, with D perhaps TRBD1 (5 bases). The CDR3 is 13 amino acids. Germline CDR1 reads MDHEN; CDR2 reads SYDVKM. The V and J ends lost 1 base and 8 bases respectively, with 11 bases between them.

V is TRBV7-8 and J is TRBJ1-5, with 7 bases that match TRBD1. This CDR3 has 17 amino acids. From germline, CDR1 is SGHVS and CDR2 FQNEAQ. J was trimmed by 3 bases and V by 5 bases; bases with no gene match: 13. As DNA, the CDR3 is TGTGCCAGCAGCCCCCAAGGGGGCAGGGTGATCAATCAGCCCCAGCATTTT. Its protein product is CASSPQGGRVINQPQHF.

The table lists this clone with a few counts. The chain links TRBV25-1 to TRBJ1-2; D remains unclear. CDR3 size: 14 residues. CDR1 and CDR2 from the germline V gene are MGHDK and SYGVNS. The V end was cut by 3 bases, the J end by 4 bases, with 12 bases between. CDR3 protein: CASSDPGRGYGYTF. The CDR3 DNA reads TGTGCCAGCAGTGACCCGGGTCGCGGCTATGGCTACACCTTC.

This clone was detected only a few times. This chain links TRBV9 with TRBJ2-6; the D gene is possibly TRBD2 (6 bases). V was cut by 0 bases and J by 4 bases, with 8 bases left in between. Germline lookup yields CDR1 SGDLS and CDR2 YYNGEE. The CDR3 covers 15 residues. CDR3 in DNA: TGTGCCAGCAGCGTAGAGGCGGGGGGGGCCAACGTCCTGACTTTC. This translates into CASSVEAGGANVLTF.

This clone came up a few times. The CDR3 DNA reads as TGTGCCAGCTTACGGACGGAGGCCGGGGAGCTGTTTTTT. This translates into CASLRTEAGELFF. This rearrangement joins TRBV18 to TRBJ2-2, with a possible D match to TRBD2 (5 bases). There are 13 residues in the CDR3. CDR1 and CDR2 (germline): KGHSH, LQKENI. V was shortened by 7 bases and J by 6 bases, with 12 bases between the two germline ends.

J is TRBJ1-2 and V is TRBV15, with 8 positions matching TRBD1. J was trimmed by 8 bases and V by 6 bases; bases with no gene match: 8. The CDR3 runs to 13 residues. Looked up from germline, CDR1 is LNHNV and CDR2 is YYDKDF (reference sequence). This chain's CDR3 is CATRPGTGIGYTF. Here the CDR3 DNA reads TGTGCCACCAGGCCCGGGACAGGAATCGGCTACACCTTC.

The V gene is TRBV11-3, the J gene TRBJ2-3, with 10 nucleotides matching TRBD1. The CDR3 covers 18 residues. Germline values: CDR1 SGHNT, CDR2 YENEEA. The J segment lost 4 bases and the V segment lost 5 bases, leaving 15 bases of the junction unmatched. For the CDR3, the DNA is TGTGCCAGCAGCGACACTAGAGGACAGGGGGTGAGAGCAGATACGCAGTATTTT. Translation: CASSDTRGQGVRADTQYF.

This clone was observed a few times. The chain has TRBV2 and TRBJ2-7; a possible D gene is TRBD1 (5 bases). Trimming cost V 5 bases and J 0 bases, with 5 bases left between them. Germline assignment: CDR1 SNHLY and CDR2 FYNNEI. This CDR3 region has 12 residues. Written as DNA, the CDR3 is TGTGCCAGCAGTACAGGCTCCTACGAGCAGTACTTC. It codes for CASSTGSYEQYF. Full variable domain (missing parts from reference TRBV2 and TRBJ2-7): EPEVTQTPSHQVTQMGQEVILRCVPISNHLYFYWYRQILGQKVEFLVSFYNNEISEKSEIFDDQFSVERPDGSNFTLKIRSTKLEDSAMYFCASSTGSYEQYFGPGTRLTVT.

In this sample, this clone turned up a few times. The chain links TRBV6-1 to TRBJ2-7; possibly TRBD2 for D (5 bases). With 7 bases removed from V and 4 bases from J, the gap between germline ends came to 17 bases. CDR3 size: 14 residues. Germline V gene data show CDR1 as MNHNS and CDR2 as SASEGT. The CDR3 loop reads CASTPTGSRYEQYF. CDR3 bases: TGTGCCAGCACCCCCACGGGGTCCCGGTACGAGCAGTACTTC.

Many counts were recorded for this clone. The chain has TRBV4-3 and TRBJ1-1; 7 nucleotides align to TRBD1. The germline gives CDR1 LGHNA, CDR2 YSLEER. The trim removed 3 bases at V and 8 bases at J, leaving 9 bases unmatched. CDR3 length: 14 residues. DNA of the CDR3: TGCGCCAGCAGCCATGGTACCGGGACAGTCGAAGCTTTCTTT. This codes for CASSHGTGTVEAFF.

The rearrangement joins TRBV7-2 to TRBJ2-3, with D perhaps TRBD2 (5 bases). Per the germline V gene, CDR1 is SGHTA and CDR2 is FQGNSA. The CDR3 contains 14 residues. Trimming left V 0 bases short and J 4 bases short, with 8 bases between. The CDR3 DNA follows: TGTGCCAGCAGCTTAGCTCGGGGTTCAGATACGCAGTATTTT. It translates to CASSLARGSDTQYF.

This clone was counted only a few times. V usage is TRBV4-3 and J usage is TRBJ1-4; D gene unclear. V lost 0 bases and J 0 bases, leaving 14 bases between the germline ends. The CDR3 has 18 residues. CDR1 is LGHNA and CDR2 is YSLEER in the germline V gene. In DNA, the CDR3 is TGCGCCAGCAGCCAAGATCATGTCAGTTTATCAACTAATGAAAAACTGTTTTTT. Translation: CASSQDHVSLSTNEKLFF.

The genes are TRBV5-1 and TRBJ1-5; D not resolved. V lost 1 base and J 1 base, leaving 3 bases between the germline ends. The CDR3 has 13 amino acids. Looked up from germline, CDR1 is SGHRS and CDR2 is YFSETQ. For the CDR3, the DNA is TGCGCCAGCAGCTTGAGCAGCAATCAGCCCCAGCATTTT. It translates to CASSLSSNQPQHF.

This clone was detected only a few times. This chain links TRBV6-6 with TRBJ2-2, with 10 bases that match TRBD2. The CDR3 totals 16 residues. The V gene's germline CDR1 is MNHNY and CDR2 SVGAGI (reference sequence). J was trimmed by 2 bases and V by 2 bases; bases with no gene match: 2. The CDR3 sequence: CASSYPSGSNTGELFF. For the CDR3, the DNA is TGTGCCAGCAGTTACCCTAGCGGGAGTAACACCGGGGAGCTGTTTTTT.

This clone was detected a few times. This sequence joins TRBV10-3 and TRBJ2-5; 7 bases align to TRBD2. The CDR3 covers 14 residues. V lost 0 bases to trimming and J lost 5 bases; unmatched junction nucleotides: 3. Germline CDR1 and CDR2: ENHRY and SYGVKD. For the CDR3, the DNA is TGTGCCATCAGTGAGTCGACAGCGGGGGAGACCCAGTACTTC. It codes for CAISESTAGETQYF.

To note about this clone: The same CDR3 is also encoded by other DNA sequences in this sample. V and J are TRBV5-6 and TRBJ2-7; D not resolved. Germline assignment: CDR1 SGHDT and CDR2 YYEEEE. The V end was cut by 4 bases, the J end by 3 bases, with 8 bases between. This CDR3 comprises 12 residues. This chain's CDR3 is CASSRQVYEQYF. CDR3 nucleotides: TGTGCCAGCAGCAGACAAGTCTACGAGCAGTACTTC.

This clone was detected a few times. The chain joins TRBV7-9 to TRBJ1-2; D gene unclear. Germline values: CDR1 SEHNR, CDR2 FQNEAQ (reference sequence). There are 13 residues in the CDR3. With 4 bases removed from V and 4 bases from J, the gap between germline ends came to 10 bases. The CDR3 nucleotides read TGTGCCAGCAGCTCACAGTCCTTCTATGGCTACACCTTC. It yields the protein CASSSQSFYGYTF.

V is TRBV6-1 and J is TRBJ2-1; TRBD1 is a possible D gene (6 bases). V was cut by 1 base and J by 3 bases, with 10 bases left in between. CDR3 size: 15 residues. Per the germline V gene, CDR1 is MNHNS and CDR2 is SASEGT. The CDR3 nucleotides read TGTGCCAGCAGTGAAGAGGACAGCTACTACAATGAGCAGTTCTTC. Translated: CASSEEDSYYNEQFF.

This clone has a handful of counts. The chain links TRBV10-3 to TRBJ1-2; 7 positions agree with TRBD1. The V segment lost 2 bases and the J segment 5 bases; nucleotides outside the gene matches: 8. This CDR3 is built from 15 residues. Germline CDR1 and CDR2: ENHRY and SYGVKD. CDR3: CAISEGDVTGYGYTF. The CDR3 nucleotides are TGTGCCATCAGTGAGGGCGATGTGACAGGGTATGGCTACACCTTC.

This sequence joins TRBV19 and TRBJ2-7, with 8 bases lining up with TRBD1. V gave up 7 bases and J gave up 4 bases; unmatched junction bases: 12. The CDR3 totals 15 residues. Germline-derived CDR1 and CDR2 are LNHDA and SQIVND (reference sequence). CDR3 sequence: CASNLNFGQGYEQYF. The DNA of the CDR3 is TGTGCCAGTAACCTAAACTTCGGACAGGGTTACGAGCAGTACTTC.